This T cell receptor beta chain comes out of a study of shared T cell receptors in the human thymus. Assay used: immunoSEQ multiplex PCR; TCRdb lists only in-frame clones, some missing. Among roughly 410,000 clones listed, 85% to 95% were seen once. This CDR3 is 18 amino acids long. CDR1 and CDR2 (germline): SGHRS, YFSETQ. J was trimmed by 2 bases and V by 4 bases; bases with no gene match: 7. Sequencing was performed on thymocytes. The source is a human donor. This chain connects TRBV5-1 to TRBJ2-3; 16 bases are a match to TRBD2. CDR3 bases: TGCGCCAGCAGCCCGGGACTAGCGGGAGGGCATGACACAGATACGCAGTATTTT. Protein product: CASSPGLAGGHDTDTQYF.